A single sample is the source of the 22 T cell receptor beta chains below, sequenced in a study of T-cell reconstitution after alpha-beta-depleted transplantation in children. The authors prepared the TCRbeta library with unique molecular identifiers. TCRdb reprocessed the PCR reads with MiXCR, giving one entry per CDR3 protein. There are 200,000 to 250,000 distinct CDR3 sequences in the sample; approximately 6.3% occur only once, and approximately 5.7% lies in the top ten. The source was PBMCs, collected before TCRalphabeta/CD19-depleted stem cell transplant. These receptors originate from a boy younger than 10 with acute lymphoblastic leukemia, due to receive a stem cell transplant.

In its sample, this clonotype was seen a few times. The chain is built from TRBV27 and TRBJ2-5; 10 bases map to TRBD2. J was trimmed by 4 bases and V by 0 bases; bases with no gene match: 11. Germline V gene lookup returns CDR1 MNHEY and CDR2 SMNVEV (reference sequence). The CDR3 length is 18 residues. The CDR3 spells CASSLSRLAGAEGETQYF. As DNA, the CDR3 is TGTGCCAGCAGTTTATCGAGGCTAGCGGGGGCGGAGGGAGAGACCCAGTACTTC.

This clonotype was picked up a small number of times. V is TRBV28 and J is TRBJ2-5, with TRBD2 matching over 11 bases. CDR3 length equals 17 residues. The V gene end was trimmed by 1 base and the J gene end by 3 bases; junction bases not matched to a gene: 7. From germline, CDR1 is MDHEN and CDR2 SYDVKM. The CDR3 spells CASSLFLAGGWEETQYF. The CDR3 DNA reads TGTGCCAGCAGTTTATTTCTAGCGGGGGGATGGGAAGAGACCCAGTACTTC.

This clonotype was found many times. V is TRBV7-6 and J is TRBJ2-1; 8 bases fit TRBD2. The CDR3 consists of 16 residues. Trimming cost V 5 bases and J 9 bases; bases outside gene matches: 15. Germline V gene lookup returns CDR1 SGHVS and CDR2 FNYEAQ. CDR3 nucleotides: TGTGCCAGCAGCGAGCAGATGGGACTAGGGTTGGCTGAGCAGTTCTTC. It translates to CASSEQMGLGLAEQFF.

This clonotype was detected ten times or more. The rearrangement links TRBV28 to TRBJ2-7; TRBD2 agrees at 7 bases. The germline CDR1 and CDR2 sequences are MDHEN and SYDVKM. The CDR3 extends over 15 amino acids. Losses at the gene ends were 4 bases for V and 6 bases for J; bases not matched to a gene: 12. The CDR3 is CASSSWGGFAPEQYF. CDR3 DNA: TGTGCCAGCAGTTCATGGGGGGGATTCGCTCCCGAGCAGTACTTC.

This clonotype was counted only a few times. The genes are TRBV3-1 and TRBJ2-7, with 9 positions matching TRBD1. The CDR3 is 14 amino acids. V shed 6 bases, J shed 0 bases, and the junction held 3 bases outside the gene matches. Looked up from germline, CDR1 is LGHDT and CDR2 is YNNKEL (reference sequence). CDR3 sequence: CASRRTGDSYEQYF. The DNA of the CDR3 is TGTGCCAGCAGACGGACAGGGGACTCCTACGAGCAGTACTTC.

V is TRBV6-2 or TRBV6-3 and J is TRBJ2-5; no firm D call. In germline, CDR1 is MNHEY, CDR2 SVGEGT. The CDR3 spans 13 residues. Trimming removed 4 bases at V and 1 base at J, with 7 bases between. The CDR3 DNA follows: TGTGCCAGCAGTTTACATATCCAAGAGACCCAGTACTTC. Its translation: CASSLHIQETQYF.

In this sample, this clonotype turned up many times. The chain is built from TRBV28 and TRBJ2-7; 10 bases agree with TRBD1. The V and J ends lost 6 bases and 3 bases, in that order; junction bases with no gene match: 11. The CDR3 spans 16 residues. The germline V gene encodes CDR1 MDHEN and CDR2 SYDVKM. The CDR3 bases are TGTGCCAGCAGAGGAGGACAGGGGGGTCCCTACTACGAGCAGTACTTC. Translation gives CASRGGQGGPYYEQYF.

This clonotype showed up just a few times. CDR3 in DNA: TGTGCCAGCAGTTACTCGATAAGCAGGCTAAATCAGCCCCAGCATTTT. It specifies CASSYSISRLNQPQHF. The chain is built from TRBV6-2 or TRBV6-3 and TRBJ1-5; D remains ambiguous. Germline V gives CDR1 MNHEY, CDR2 SVGEGT. CDR3 length: 16 amino acids. The V end was cut by 0 bases, the J end by 4 bases, with 13 bases between.

This clonotype was counted at least ten times. The V and J genes are TRBV5-1 and TRBJ2-1; perhaps D is TRBD1 or TRBD2 (5 bases each). Trimming removed 0 bases at V and 6 bases at J, with 13 bases between. The V gene's germline CDR1 is SGHRS and CDR2 YFSETQ. The CDR3 length is 15 residues. In nucleotides, the CDR3 is TGCGCCAGCAGCTTGGCCGGGGCCTATTCCAATGAGCAGTTCTTC. Its protein is CASSLAGAYSNEQFF.

This clonotype appeared many times. The chain couples TRBV6-2 or TRBV6-3 to TRBJ2-7; D is perhaps TRBD2 (6 bases). CDR1 is MNHEY, CDR2 SVGEGT, per germline. This CDR3 has 14 amino acids. V was cut by 2 bases and J by 0 bases, with 8 bases left in between. CDR3 in amino acids: CASSYQRASYEQYF. In nucleotides, the CDR3 is TGTGCCAGCAGTTACCAGCGGGCCTCCTACGAGCAGTACTTC.

At least ten counts were recorded for this clonotype. This sequence joins TRBV27 and TRBJ2-2; D may be TRBD2 (5 bases). This CDR3 has 17 amino acids. Germline CDR1 reads MNHEY; CDR2 reads SMNVEV (reference sequence). Trimming shortened V by 0 bases and J by 5 bases, and 16 bases separated the two germline ends. CDR3 sequence: CASSLSPGFRLTGELFF. CDR3 sequence (DNA): TGTGCCAGCAGTTTATCACCGGGGTTCCGACTGACCGGGGAGCTGTTTTTT.

This clonotype was recorded at least ten times. At one of its ends the junction is not consistent with the germline gene, which may arise from a read error. The chain recombines TRBV5-1 with TRBJ2-7; D unclear. The CDR3 covers 13 residues. Germline CDR1 SGHRS, CDR2 YFSETQ. The CDR3 sequence is CASSPTSSYEQYF. DNA for the CDR3: TGTGCCAGCAGTCCCACCTCAAGTTACGAGCAGTACTTC.

This clonotype occurred many times. The gene calls are TRBV10-3 and TRBJ1-3; 11 bases line up with TRBD1. Unmatched junction bases numbered 3, after V lost 6 bases and J lost 5 bases. In germline, CDR1 is ENHRY, CDR2 SYGVKD. This CDR3 has 14 residues. The CDR3 spells CAIRGQGDRNTIYF. The CDR3 DNA sequence: TGTGCCATCAGGGGACAGGGGGACAGAAACACCATATATTTT.

At least ten counts were recorded for this clonotype. The J gene is TRBJ2-3, the V gene TRBV12-3 or TRBV12-4; 11 nucleotides align to TRBD2. The CDR3 covers 15 residues. The J segment lost 8 bases and the V segment lost 6 bases, leaving 10 bases of the junction unmatched. CDR3 DNA sequence: TGTGCCAGCAGCGTTACTAGCGGGAGAGGTGGTACGCAGTATTTT. Protein sequence: CASSVTSGRGGTQYF.

This clonotype was found many times. This chain connects TRBV10-3 to TRBJ2-7; 9 nucleotides line up with TRBD1. After removal of 5 bases from V and 5 bases from J, the junction contained 7 bases not matched to a gene. CDR3 length equals 14 residues. Looked up from germline, CDR1 is ENHRY and CDR2 is SYGVKD. CDR3 in DNA: TGTGCCATCAGTTCACAGGGGGCCGGCGACGAGCAGTACTTC. This sequence encodes CAISSQGAGDEQYF.

This clonotype came up many times. V is TRBV20-1 and J is TRBJ2-7; 7 nucleotides match TRBD2. V lost 7 bases, J lost 3 bases, and 12 bases stayed unmatched. This CDR3 comprises 14 residues. Germline lookup yields CDR1 DFQATT and CDR2 SNEGSKA (reference sequence). CDR3 nucleotide sequence: TGCAGTGTCCAGCGGGGACCTACCCTCTACGAGCAGTACTTC. This sequence encodes CSVQRGPTLYEQYF.

This clonotype was counted ten times or more. The gene calls are TRBV5-8 and TRBJ2-5; D is possibly TRBD1 (6 bases). This CDR3 contains 13 residues. V lost 2 bases and J lost 4, with 9 bases in between. The V gene's germline CDR1 is SGHTS and CDR2 YDEGEE. This CDR3 is CASSLQGGETQYF. CDR3 in DNA: TGTGCCAGCAGCTTACAGGGTGGAGAGACCCAGTACTTC.

The chain uses TRBV27 and TRBJ2-7, with 7 positions matching TRBD1. The CDR3 length is 14 residues. V dropped 6 bases and J dropped 5; count of bases not matched to a gene: 10. Germline CDR1 is MNHEY and CDR2 is SMNVEV (reference sequence). The CDR3, as DNA: TGTGCCAGCAGACAACGGACAGGACCCCACGAGCAGTACTTC. It translates to CASRQRTGPHEQYF.

The V gene is TRBV9, the J gene TRBJ2-1; TRBD2 might be the D (5 bases). V dropped 4 bases and J dropped 8 bases, with 19 bases sitting between them. Germline values: CDR1 SGDLS, CDR2 YYNGEE. The CDR3 sequence is 15 residues long. The DNA for the CDR3 is TGTGCCAGCAGCCCCCGGGATCCCACCACCGATGAGCAGTTCTTC. Protein sequence: CASSPRDPTTDEQFF.

This clonotype came up many times. CDR3 loop: CASSLARRPRFF. The CDR3 region has the DNA TGTGCCAGCAGCTTAGCCCGGCGGCCACGGTTCTTC. The gene calls are TRBV7-2 and TRBJ2-1; D not resolved. This CDR3 spans 12 amino acids. Germline assignment: CDR1 SGHTA and CDR2 FQGNSA. V was clipped by 0 bases and J by 15 bases, with 12 bases between them.

This clonotype was counted at least ten times. V usage is TRBV3-1 and J usage is TRBJ2-3; 7 bases agree with TRBD1. The V gene's germline CDR1 is LGHDT and CDR2 YNNKEL (reference sequence). The CDR3 is 15 amino acids. The V and J ends lost 1 base and 8 bases, in that order; junction bases with no gene match: 9. CDR3 sequence: CASSQVTGDPGTQYF. CDR3 DNA sequence: TGTGCCAGCAGCCAAGTAACAGGGGACCCGGGTACGCAGTATTTT.

In its sample, this clonotype was seen many times. The rearrangement links TRBV11-3 to TRBJ2-1; D is uncertain. The CDR3 length is 14 residues. Germline CDR1 is SGHNT and CDR2 is YENEEA. Trimming stripped 1 base from V and 4 bases from J, with 8 bases between. CDR3 protein: CASSLVSGYNEQFF. The CDR3, as DNA: TGTGCCAGCAGCTTAGTATCGGGTTACAATGAGCAGTTCTTC.